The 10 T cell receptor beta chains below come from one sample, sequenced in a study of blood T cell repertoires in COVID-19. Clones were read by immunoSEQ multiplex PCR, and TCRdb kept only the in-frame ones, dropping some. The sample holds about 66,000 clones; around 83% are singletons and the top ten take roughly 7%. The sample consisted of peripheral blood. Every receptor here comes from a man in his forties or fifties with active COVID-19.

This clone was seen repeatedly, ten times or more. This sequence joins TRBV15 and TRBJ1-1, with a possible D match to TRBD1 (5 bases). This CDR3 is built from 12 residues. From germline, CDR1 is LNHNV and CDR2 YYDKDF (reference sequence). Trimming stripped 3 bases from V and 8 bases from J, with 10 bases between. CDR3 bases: TGTGCCACCAGCAGGGGGGGTATGGAAGCTTTCTTT. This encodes CATSRGGMEAFF.

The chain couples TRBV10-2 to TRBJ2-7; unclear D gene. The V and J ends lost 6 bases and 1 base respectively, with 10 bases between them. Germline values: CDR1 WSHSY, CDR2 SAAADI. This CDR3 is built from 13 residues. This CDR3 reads CASRRSGSYEQYF. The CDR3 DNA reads TGCGCCAGCAGACGCTCAGGTTCCTACGAGCAGTACTTC.

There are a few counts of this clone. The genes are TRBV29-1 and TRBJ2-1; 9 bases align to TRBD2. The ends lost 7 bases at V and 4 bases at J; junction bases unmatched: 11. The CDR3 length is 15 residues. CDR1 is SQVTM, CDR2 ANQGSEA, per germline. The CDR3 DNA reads TGCAGCGGACTCCCGACTAGCGGACCTTACAATGAGCAGTTCTTC. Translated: CSGLPTSGPYNEQFF.

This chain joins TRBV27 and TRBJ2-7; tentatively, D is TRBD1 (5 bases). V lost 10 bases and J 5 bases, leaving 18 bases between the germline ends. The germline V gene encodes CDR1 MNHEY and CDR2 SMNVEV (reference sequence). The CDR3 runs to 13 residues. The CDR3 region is CATRRLGRDEQYF. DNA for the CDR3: TGTGCCACCCGCCGTCTGGGGCGCGACGAGCAGTACTTC.

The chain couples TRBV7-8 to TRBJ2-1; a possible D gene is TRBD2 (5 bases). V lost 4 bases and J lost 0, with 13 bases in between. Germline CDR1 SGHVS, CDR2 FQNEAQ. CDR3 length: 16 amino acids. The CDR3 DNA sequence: TGTGCCAGCAGCTCCCCGGAGGCGAGCTCCTACAATGAGCAGTTCTTC. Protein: CASSSPEASSYNEQFF.

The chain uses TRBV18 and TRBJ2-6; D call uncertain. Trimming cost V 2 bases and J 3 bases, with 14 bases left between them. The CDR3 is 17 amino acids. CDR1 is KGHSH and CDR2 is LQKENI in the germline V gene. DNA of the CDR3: TGTGCCAGCTCACCAGTGCCTCCCGGCGGTGGGGCCAACGTCCTGACTTTC. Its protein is CASSPVPPGGGANVLTF.

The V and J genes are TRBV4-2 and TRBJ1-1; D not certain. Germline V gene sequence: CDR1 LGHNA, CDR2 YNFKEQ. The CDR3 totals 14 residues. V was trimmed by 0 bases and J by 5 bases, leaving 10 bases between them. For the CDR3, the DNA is TGTGCCAGCAGCCAAGACCCCTCGGAGACTGAAGCTTTCTTT. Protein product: CASSQDPSETEAFF.

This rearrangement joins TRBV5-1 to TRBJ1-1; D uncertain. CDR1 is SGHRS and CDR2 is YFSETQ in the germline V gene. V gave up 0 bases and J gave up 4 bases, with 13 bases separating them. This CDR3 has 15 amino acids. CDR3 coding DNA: TGCGCCAGCAGCTTGGGGATGGCTGGAGGCACTGAAGCTTTCTTT. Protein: CASSLGMAGGTEAFF.

This chain's CDR3 is CASSLVSGTPTNEQFF. Here the CDR3 DNA reads TGTGCCAGCAGCTTGGTAAGCGGGACACCTACCAATGAGCAGTTCTTC. The rearrangement uses TRBV5-4 and TRBJ2-1, with D perhaps matching TRBD2 (7 bases). With 0 bases removed from V and 6 bases from J, the gap between germline ends came to 16 bases. The germline gives CDR1 SGHNT, CDR2 YYREEE (reference sequence). This CDR3 is 16 amino acids long.

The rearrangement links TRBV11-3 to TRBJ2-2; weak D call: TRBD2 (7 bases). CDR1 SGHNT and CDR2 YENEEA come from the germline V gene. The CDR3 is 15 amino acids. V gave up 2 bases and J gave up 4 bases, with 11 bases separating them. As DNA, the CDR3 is TGTGCCAGCAGCTTAAACGGGGGGCGCACCGGGGAGCTGTTTTTT. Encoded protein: CASSLNGGRTGELFF.